This T cell receptor (beta chain) was obtained from a study of CXCR3-negative and CXCR3-positive naive CD8 T cells. About the study: Sequencing gave about 135 million TRB reads overall, about 1.5 +/- 0.3 million per library.

The study, taken as a whole, reports: Comparison of naive CXCR3-negative and CXCR3-positive cells revealed similar TRBV-TRBJ usage, while memory cells differed.

A word on this clonotype: Antigen unknown.

CDR1 is MNHEY, CDR2 SVGAGI, per germline. The CDR3 is made up of 14 amino acids. TRB cDNA libraries were made by UMI-labeled 5' RACE. For each CDR3 protein, TCRdb gives one entry from its re-call of the 5' RACE reads, without DNA. This specimen shows about 56,000 distinct CDR3 sequences; the ten leading clones hold around a fifth. Source material: memory CD8+ T cells from blood. This sequence joins TRBV6-5 and TRBJ2-7; TCRdb outputs TRBD1, but without DNA this stays unchecked. The TCR originated in a human donor in good health. Some clones in this sample may be carry-over from other donors' samples. The CDR3 reads CASRNAGSSYEQYF.